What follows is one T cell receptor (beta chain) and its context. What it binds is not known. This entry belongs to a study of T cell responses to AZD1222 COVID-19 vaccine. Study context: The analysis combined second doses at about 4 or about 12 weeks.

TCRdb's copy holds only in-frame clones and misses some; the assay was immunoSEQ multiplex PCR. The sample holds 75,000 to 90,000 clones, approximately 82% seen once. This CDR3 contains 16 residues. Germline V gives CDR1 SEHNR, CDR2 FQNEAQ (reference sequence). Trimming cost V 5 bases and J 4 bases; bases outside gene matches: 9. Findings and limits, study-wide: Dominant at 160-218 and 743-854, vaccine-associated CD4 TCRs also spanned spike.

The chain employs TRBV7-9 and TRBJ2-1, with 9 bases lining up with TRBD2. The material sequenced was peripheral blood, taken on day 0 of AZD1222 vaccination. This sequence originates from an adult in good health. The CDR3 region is CASSIIAGARYNEQFF. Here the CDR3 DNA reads TGTGCCAGCAGCATCATAGCGGGAGCTCGGTACAATGAGCAGTTCTTC. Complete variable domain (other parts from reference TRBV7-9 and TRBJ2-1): DTGVSQNPRHKITKRGQNVTFRCDPISEHNRLYWYRQTLGQGPEFLTYFQNEAQLEKSRLLSDRFSAERPKGSFSTLEIQRTEQGDSAMYLCASSIIAGARYNEQFFGPGTRLTVL.